Below are 24 T cell receptor beta chains sequenced from a single sample in a study of shared clonotypes between healthy human individuals. Clones were read by immunoSEQ multiplex PCR, and TCRdb kept only the in-frame ones, dropping some. The sample lists millions of clones, roughly 94% occurring once. In the naive CD8 group, cells lacked CD45RO and were positively selected for CCR7, so terminally differentiated effector memory CD45RA+ cells were left out. Sequenced sample: naive CD8+ T cells sorted from blood. All receptors derive from a man aged 18 to 35 in good health.

This rearrangement joins TRBV2 to TRBJ1-2, with no clear D. Germline assignment: CDR1 SNHLY and CDR2 FYNNEI. There are 12 residues in the CDR3. V lost 5 bases to trimming and J lost 4 bases, with 8 bases between them. Written as DNA, the CDR3 is TGTGCCAGCAGTAACCCCTCCTATGGCTACACCTTC. Amino acid sequence: CASSNPSYGYTF.

This clone came up once. The DNA for the CDR3 is TGTGCCAGCAGCGTAGTTCGGGGGGCGGAAAGCAATCAGCCCCAGCATTTT. Protein: CASSVVRGAESNQPQHF. The V call is TRBV9, the J call TRBJ1-5; D may be TRBD1 (6 bases). The germline V and J ends were trimmed by 0 bases and 1 base, with 14 bases remaining between them. Germline values: CDR1 SGDLS, CDR2 YYNGEE. The CDR3 runs 17 residues.

CDR3 nucleotides: TGTGCCAGCAGCTTTTATGGGGGATCGAACGAGCAGTACTTC. It yields the protein CASSFYGGSNEQYF. This rearrangement joins TRBV5-4 to TRBJ2-7; either TRBD1 or TRBD2 may fit D (5 bases each). The V and J ends lost 2 bases and 5 bases respectively, with 14 bases between them. CDR1 and CDR2 (germline): SGHNT, YYREEE (reference sequence). The CDR3 runs to 14 residues.

This chain uses TRBV30 with TRBJ2-1, with a weak D call TRBD1 (5 bases). V was shortened by 4 bases and J by 3 bases, with 10 bases between the two germline ends. CDR3 length equals 13 residues. Germline V gene lookup returns CDR1 GTSNPN and CDR2 SVGIG (reference sequence). The CDR3 bases are TGTGCCTGGAACCCAGACAGCTACAATGAGCAGTTCTTC. Translating it yields CAWNPDSYNEQFF.

The count of this clone is one. The rearrangement joins TRBV4-2 to TRBJ2-4, with 8 bases aligning to TRBD2. The germline gives CDR1 LGHNA, CDR2 YNFKEQ. Unmatched junction bases numbered 11, after V lost 4 bases and J lost 0 bases. The CDR3 has 18 amino acids. In nucleotides, the CDR3 is TGTGCCAGCAGCCCCAGAATTACTAGCGGAGAAGCCAAAAACATTCAGTACTTC. Protein sequence: CASSPRITSGEAKNIQYF.

Only one count was recorded for this clone. Other DNA sequences in the sample encode the same CDR3. CDR3 in amino acids: CASRSGQHQETQYF. The CDR3 coding sequence is TGTGCCAGTAGATCCGGACAACACCAAGAGACCCAGTACTTC. The chain carries TRBV2 and TRBJ2-5; TRBD1 might be the D (5 bases). Trimming left V 9 bases short and J 0 bases short, with 14 bases between. Germline lookup yields CDR1 SNHLY and CDR2 FYNNEI. The CDR3 is made up of 14 amino acids.

This chain links TRBV5-8 with TRBJ1-1; D is unresolved. The V end was cut by 4 bases, the J end by 6 bases, with 22 bases between. Germline V gene data show CDR1 as SGHTS and CDR2 as YDEGEE. This CDR3 is built from 16 residues. The CDR3 spells CASSKIGFLSGAEAFF. The DNA for the CDR3 is TGTGCCAGCAGCAAAATAGGTTTCTTGTCTGGCGCTGAAGCTTTCTTT.

The rearrangement links TRBV5-4 to TRBJ2-1, with 9 nucleotides matching TRBD2. Germline V lookup: CDR1 SGHNT, CDR2 YYREEE (reference sequence). The CDR3 has 14 residues. With V trimmed by 5 bases and J by 8 bases, 8 bases remained unmatched. The CDR3, as DNA: TGTGCCAGCAGTAGGACTAGCGAAGAGGATGAGCAGTTCTTC. Translating gives CASSRTSEEDEQFF.

Of note for this clone: Distinct nucleotide sequences in the sample also encode this CDR3. J is TRBJ2-2 and V is TRBV27; D is uncertain. This CDR3 has 12 amino acids. The germline V gene has CDR1 MNHEY and CDR2 SMNVEV (reference sequence). The ends were cut back, 5 bases at V and 6 bases at J, with 7 bases in the middle. Here the CDR3 reads CASSLVPGELFF. The CDR3 DNA is TGTGCCAGCAGTCTGGTCCCCGGGGAGCTGTTTTTT.

As DNA, the CDR3 is TGTGCCAGCAGCGTACCAAGAGACGAGGTAACCGACAATGAGCAGTTCTTC. Protein: CASSVPRDEVTDNEQFF. This chain links TRBV9 with TRBJ2-1; D not resolved. This CDR3 is 17 amino acids long. Germline V CDR1 and CDR2: SGDLS, YYNGEE. Trimming cost V 1 base and J 5 bases, with 19 bases left between them.

The J gene is TRBJ2-5, the V gene TRBV27, with D maybe TRBD2 (7 bases). There are 18 residues in the CDR3. Germline CDR1 is MNHEY and CDR2 is SMNVEV (reference sequence). V was trimmed by 1 base and J by 0 bases, leaving 18 bases between them. CDR3 loop: CASSLFGGGLTYQETQYF. In DNA, the CDR3 is TGTGCCAGCAGTTTATTTGGGGGGGGGCTTACCTACCAAGAGACCCAGTACTTC.

Comments on this clone: The sample holds other DNA sequences that translate to the same CDR3. The chain links TRBV7-9 to TRBJ1-2; TRBD1 might be the D (5 bases). CDR3 size: 15 residues. CDR1 and CDR2 from the germline V gene are SEHNR and FQNEAQ (reference sequence). Trimming removed 1 base at V and 0 bases at J, with 9 bases between. In DNA, the CDR3 is TGTGCCAGCAGCTTAGTTGGGGGAGCTAACTATGGCTACACCTTC. Its protein product is CASSLVGGANYGYTF.

The V gene is TRBV7-9, the J gene TRBJ2-7; D gene uncertain. This CDR3 has 13 amino acids. Trimming pared 1 base from V and 3 bases from J, leaving 7 bases between. Germline V gene sequence: CDR1 SEHNR, CDR2 FQNEAQ (reference sequence). This chain's CDR3 is CASSLGNRYEQYF. As DNA, the CDR3 is TGTGCCAGCAGCTTAGGAAATCGCTACGAGCAGTACTTC.

The J gene is TRBJ2-2, the V gene TRBV29-1; 9 bases are a match to TRBD2. Germline V gives CDR1 SQVTM, CDR2 ANQGSEA. V lost 7 bases, J lost 3 bases, and 3 bases stayed unmatched. The CDR3 runs 13 residues. The CDR3 DNA reads TGCAGCGCTGAGCGGGAGGACACCGGGGAGCTGTTTTTT. Protein product: CSAEREDTGELFF.

The genes are TRBV7-6 and TRBJ1-1; 7 bases line up with TRBD1. The germline gives CDR1 SGHVS, CDR2 FNYEAQ. V shed 1 base and J 6 bases; nucleotides not matched to a gene: 2. The CDR3 runs 13 residues. The CDR3: CASSLDRGAEAFF. CDR3 coding DNA: TGTGCCAGCAGCTTAGACAGGGGCGCTGAAGCTTTCTTT.

The chain is built from TRBV21-1 and TRBJ2-7; TRBD1 was called by the table and not checked on the DNA. TRBV21-1 is a pseudogene locus. The CDR3 has 15 residues. The CDR3 bases are TGTGCCAGCAGCAAAGCGCTTGCAGGGTGGGACGAGCAGTACTTC. Amino acid sequence: CASSKALAGWDEQYF.

This clone showed up just a few times. The chain joins TRBV4-1 to TRBJ1-5; D gene unclear. Trimming pared 4 bases from V and 0 bases from J, leaving 10 bases between. Germline CDR1 reads MGHRA; CDR2 reads YSYEKL. This CDR3 contains 15 residues. Here the CDR3 DNA reads TGCGCCAGCAGCCTTTCCTACCCTAGCAATCAGCCCCAGCATTTT. Protein: CASSLSYPSNQPQHF.

The CDR3 loop reads CASSYPGTGNEQFF. The CDR3 DNA follows: TGTGCCAGCAGTTACCCAGGGACGGGGAATGAGCAGTTCTTC. J is TRBJ2-1 and V is TRBV6-5; possibly TRBD1 or TRBD2 for D (5 bases each). The CDR3 extends over 14 amino acids. Per germline, CDR1 MNHEY and CDR2 SVGAGI. The V end was cut by 2 bases, the J end by 7 bases, with 12 bases between.

The V and J genes are TRBV9 and TRBJ2-1; 7 positions agree with TRBD1. Germline CDR1 is SGDLS and CDR2 is YYNGEE. With 0 bases clipped from V and 8 bases from J, the junction kept 5 bases outside the gene matches. The CDR3 has 14 residues. CDR3 DNA sequence: TGTGCCAGCAGCGTAGGACGAGGGGGCGATGAGCAGTTCTTC. Its translation: CASSVGRGGDEQFF.

V usage is TRBV7-9 and J usage is TRBJ2-7; D gene ambiguous. This CDR3 contains 15 residues. The V end was cut by 4 bases, the J end by 0 bases, with 13 bases between. Germline values: CDR1 SEHNR, CDR2 FQNEAQ (reference sequence). CDR3 region: CASSSPSSPSYEQYF. The CDR3 nucleotides are TGTGCCAGCAGCTCTCCTTCGTCCCCCTCCTACGAGCAGTACTTC.

The CDR3 bases are TGTGCCAGCAGTTTATCGATGGCGGGACTAGCGCACTACGAGCAGTACTTC. This codes for CASSLSMAGLAHYEQYF. V usage is TRBV27 and J usage is TRBJ2-7; 10 nucleotides match TRBD2. The CDR3 is made up of 17 amino acids. Per germline, CDR1 MNHEY and CDR2 SMNVEV (reference sequence). J gave up 3 bases and V 0 bases, and 8 bases lay outside the gene matches.

The chain recombines TRBV6-1 with TRBJ1-4; the D is unclear. This CDR3 contains 11 residues. The V end was cut by 6 bases, the J end by 14 bases, with 13 bases between. CDR1 is MNHNS and CDR2 is SASEGT in the germline V gene. The CDR3, as DNA: TGTGCCAGCAGGTCAACCCGGCCGCTGTTTTTT. Translating gives CASRSTRPLFF.

This rearrangement joins TRBV30 to TRBJ1-4; possible D gene TRBD1, 5 bases. The ends were cut back, 0 bases at V and 0 bases at J, with 11 bases in the middle. CDR3 length: 16 amino acids. Germline CDR1 reads GTSNPN; CDR2 reads SVGIG (reference sequence). DNA for the CDR3: TGTGCCTGGAGTGTGGGACTCTGGGCAACTAATGAAAAACTGTTTTTT. Its translation: CAWSVGLWATNEKLFF.

V usage is TRBV11-2 and J usage is TRBJ1-5; D is uncertain. The CDR3 consists of 15 residues. V was trimmed by 5 bases and J by 3 bases, leaving 14 bases between them. CDR1 and CDR2 (germline): SGHAT, FQNNGV. CDR3 region: CASSQTTGFNQPQHF. CDR3 in DNA: TGTGCCAGCAGCCAAACGACGGGATTCAATCAGCCCCAGCATTTT.